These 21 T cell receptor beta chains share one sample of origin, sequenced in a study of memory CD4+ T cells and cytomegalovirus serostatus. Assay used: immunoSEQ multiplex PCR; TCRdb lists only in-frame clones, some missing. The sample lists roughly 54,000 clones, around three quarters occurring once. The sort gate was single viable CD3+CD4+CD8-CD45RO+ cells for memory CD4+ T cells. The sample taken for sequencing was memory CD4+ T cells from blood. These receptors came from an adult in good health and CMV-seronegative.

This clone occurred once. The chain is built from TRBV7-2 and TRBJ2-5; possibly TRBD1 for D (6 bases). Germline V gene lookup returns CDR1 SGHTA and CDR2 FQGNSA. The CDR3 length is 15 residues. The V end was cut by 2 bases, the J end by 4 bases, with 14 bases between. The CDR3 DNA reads TGTGCCAGCAGCTTACGGCCAGGGGCAGGAGAGACCCAGTACTTC. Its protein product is CASSLRPGAGETQYF.

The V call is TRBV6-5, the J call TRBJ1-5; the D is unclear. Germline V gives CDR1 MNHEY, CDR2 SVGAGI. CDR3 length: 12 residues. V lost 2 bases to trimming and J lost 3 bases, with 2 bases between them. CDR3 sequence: CASSYDNQPQHF. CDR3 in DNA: TGTGCCAGCAGTTACGACAATCAGCCCCAGCATTTT.

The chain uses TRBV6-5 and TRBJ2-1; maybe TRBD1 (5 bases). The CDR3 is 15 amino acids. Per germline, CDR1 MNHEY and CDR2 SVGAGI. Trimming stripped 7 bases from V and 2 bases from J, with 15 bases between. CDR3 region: CASTRDGAAYNEQFF. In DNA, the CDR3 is TGTGCCAGCACTAGGGATGGGGCGGCCTACAATGAGCAGTTCTTC.

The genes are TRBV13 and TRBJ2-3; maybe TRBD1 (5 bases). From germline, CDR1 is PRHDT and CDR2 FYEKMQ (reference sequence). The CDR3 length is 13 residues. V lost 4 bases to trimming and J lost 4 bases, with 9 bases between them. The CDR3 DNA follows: TGTGCCAGCAGCTCGCAGGGTCCAGATACGCAGTATTTT. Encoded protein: CASSSQGPDTQYF.

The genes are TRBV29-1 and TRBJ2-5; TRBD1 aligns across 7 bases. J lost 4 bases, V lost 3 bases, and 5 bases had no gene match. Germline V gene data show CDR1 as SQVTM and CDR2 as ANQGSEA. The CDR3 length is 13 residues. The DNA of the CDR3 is TGCAGCGTTGAGAAGGGGGCTACAGAGACCCAGTACTTC. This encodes CSVEKGATETQYF. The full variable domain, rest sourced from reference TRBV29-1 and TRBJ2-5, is SAVISQKPSRDICQRGTSLTIQCQVDSQVTMMFWYRQQPGQSLTLIATANQGSEATYESGFVIDKFPISRPNLTFSTLTVSNMSPEDSSIYLCSVEKGATETQYFGPGTRLLVL.

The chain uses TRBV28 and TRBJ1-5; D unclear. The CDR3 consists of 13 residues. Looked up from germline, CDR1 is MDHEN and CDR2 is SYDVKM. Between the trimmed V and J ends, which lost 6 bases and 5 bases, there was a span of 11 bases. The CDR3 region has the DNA TGTGCCAGCAGCTTAGGCCCGGATCAGCCCCAGCATTTT. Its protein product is CASSLGPDQPQHF. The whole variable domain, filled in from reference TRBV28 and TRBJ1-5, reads DVKVTQSSRYLVKRTGEKVFLECVQDMDHENMFWYRQDPGLGLRLIYFSYDVKMKEKGDIPEGYSVSREKKERFSLILESASTNQTSMYLCASSLGPDQPQHFGDGTRLSIL.

This chain's CDR3 is CASSPMGSEGTQYF. Written as DNA, the CDR3 is TGTGCCAGCAGTCCGATGGGGAGTGAAGGGACCCAGTACTTC. The V gene is TRBV6-5, the J gene TRBJ2-5; the D gene is possibly TRBD2 (5 bases). V shed 5 bases and J shed 7 bases, with 17 bases lying between them. The germline gives CDR1 MNHEY, CDR2 SVGAGI. The CDR3 has 14 residues.

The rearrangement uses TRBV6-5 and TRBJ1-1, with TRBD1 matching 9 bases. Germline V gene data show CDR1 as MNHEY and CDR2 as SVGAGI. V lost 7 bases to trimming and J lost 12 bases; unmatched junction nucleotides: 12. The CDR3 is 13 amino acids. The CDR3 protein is CASISRGDRVTFF. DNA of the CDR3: TGTGCCAGCATCTCTAGGGGGGACAGGGTAACTTTCTTT.

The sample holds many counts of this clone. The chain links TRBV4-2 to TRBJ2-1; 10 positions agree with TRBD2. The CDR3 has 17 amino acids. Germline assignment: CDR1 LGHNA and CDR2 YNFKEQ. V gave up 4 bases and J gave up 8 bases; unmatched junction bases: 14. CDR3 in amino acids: CASSLRGSGGARDEQFF. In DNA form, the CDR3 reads TGTGCCAGCAGCCTAAGAGGCAGCGGGGGGGCCAGGGATGAGCAGTTCTTC.

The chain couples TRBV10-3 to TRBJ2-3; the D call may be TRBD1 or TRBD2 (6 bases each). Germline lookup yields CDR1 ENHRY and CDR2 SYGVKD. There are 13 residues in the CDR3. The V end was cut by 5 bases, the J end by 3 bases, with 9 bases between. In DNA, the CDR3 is TGTGCCATCAGTACGGGGGCAACAGATACGCAGTATTTT. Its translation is CAISTGATDTQYF.

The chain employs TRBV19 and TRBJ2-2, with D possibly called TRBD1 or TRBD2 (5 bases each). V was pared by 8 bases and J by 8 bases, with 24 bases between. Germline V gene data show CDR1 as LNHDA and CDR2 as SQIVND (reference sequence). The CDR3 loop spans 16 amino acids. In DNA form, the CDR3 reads TGTGCCAGTGAGGTAGAGGTTGACAGCTCGGGAGGGGAGCTGTTTTTT. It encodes CASEVEVDSSGGELFF.

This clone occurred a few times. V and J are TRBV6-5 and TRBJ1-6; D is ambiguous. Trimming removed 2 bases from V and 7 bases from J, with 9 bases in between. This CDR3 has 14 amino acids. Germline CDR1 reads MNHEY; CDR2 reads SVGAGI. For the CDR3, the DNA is TGTGCCAGCAGTTACGGCGGCAGGAATTCACCCCTCCACTTT. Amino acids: CASSYGGRNSPLHF.

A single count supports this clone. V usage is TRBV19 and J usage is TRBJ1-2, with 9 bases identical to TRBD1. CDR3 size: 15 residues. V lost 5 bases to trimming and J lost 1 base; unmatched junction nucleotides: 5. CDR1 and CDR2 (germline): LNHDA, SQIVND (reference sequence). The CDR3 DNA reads TGTGCCAGTAGTTTCCGACAGGGGGTTAACTATGGCTACACCTTC. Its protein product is CASSFRQGVNYGYTF. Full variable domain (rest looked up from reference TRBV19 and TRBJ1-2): DGGITQSPKYLFRKEGQNVTLSCEQNLNHDAMYWYRQDPGQGLRLIYYSQIVNDFQKGDIAEGYSVSREKKESFPLTVTSAQKNPTAFYLCASSFRQGVNYGYTFGSGTRLTVV.

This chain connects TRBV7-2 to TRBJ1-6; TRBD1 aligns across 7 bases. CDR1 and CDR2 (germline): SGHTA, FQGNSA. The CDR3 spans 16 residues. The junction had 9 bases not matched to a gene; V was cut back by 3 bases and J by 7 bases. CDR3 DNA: TGTGCCAGCAGCTTGGGGACAGTCTATACGAATTCACCCCTCCACTTT. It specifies CASSLGTVYTNSPLHF.

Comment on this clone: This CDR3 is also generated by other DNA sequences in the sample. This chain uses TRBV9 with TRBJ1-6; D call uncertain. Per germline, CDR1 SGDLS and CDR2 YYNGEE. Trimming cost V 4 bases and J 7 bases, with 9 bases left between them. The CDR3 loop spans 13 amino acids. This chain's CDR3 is CASSPRSNSPLHF. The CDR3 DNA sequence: TGTGCCAGCAGCCCCCGGTCAAATTCACCCCTCCACTTT.

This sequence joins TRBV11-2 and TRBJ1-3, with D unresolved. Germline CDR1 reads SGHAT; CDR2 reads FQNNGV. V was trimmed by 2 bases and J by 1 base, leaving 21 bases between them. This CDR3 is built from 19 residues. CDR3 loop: CASSLTVQALTFSGNTIYF. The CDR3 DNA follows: TGTGCCAGCAGCTTAACGGTCCAGGCCCTAACCTTTTCTGGAAACACCATATATTTT.

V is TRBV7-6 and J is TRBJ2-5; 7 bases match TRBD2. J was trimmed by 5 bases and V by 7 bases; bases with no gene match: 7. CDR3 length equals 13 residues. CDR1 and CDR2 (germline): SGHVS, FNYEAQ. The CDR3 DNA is TGTGCCAGCACCCCTGCCGGGGGGGAGACCCAGTACTTC. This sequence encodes CASTPAGGETQYF.

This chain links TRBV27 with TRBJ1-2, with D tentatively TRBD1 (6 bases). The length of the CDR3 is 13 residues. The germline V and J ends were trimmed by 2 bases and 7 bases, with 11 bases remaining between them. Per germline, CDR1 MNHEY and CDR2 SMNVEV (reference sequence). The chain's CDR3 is CASSLTGIGGYTF. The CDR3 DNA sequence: TGTGCCAGCAGTTTAACAGGGATTGGTGGCTACACCTTC.

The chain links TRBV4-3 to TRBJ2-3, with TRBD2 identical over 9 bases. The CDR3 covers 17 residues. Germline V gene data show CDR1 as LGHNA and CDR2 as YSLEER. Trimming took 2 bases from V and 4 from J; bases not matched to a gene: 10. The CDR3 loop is CASSQTISGSNADTQYF. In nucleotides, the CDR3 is TGCGCCAGCAGCCAAACCATTAGCGGGAGTAACGCAGATACGCAGTATTTT.

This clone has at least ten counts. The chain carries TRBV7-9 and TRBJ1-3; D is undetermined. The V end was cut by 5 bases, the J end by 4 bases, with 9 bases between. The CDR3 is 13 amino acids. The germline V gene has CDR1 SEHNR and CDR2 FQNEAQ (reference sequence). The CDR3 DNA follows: TGTGCCAGCAGCCCCCGCCCGGGAAACACCATATATTTT. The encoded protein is CASSPRPGNTIYF.

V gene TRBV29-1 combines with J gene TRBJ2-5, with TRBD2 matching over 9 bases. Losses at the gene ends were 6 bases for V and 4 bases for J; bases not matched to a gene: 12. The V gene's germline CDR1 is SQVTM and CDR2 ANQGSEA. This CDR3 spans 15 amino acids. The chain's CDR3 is CSVAGGAVGLETQYF. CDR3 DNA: TGCAGCGTCGCGGGGGGGGCGGTAGGCTTAGAGACCCAGTACTTC.